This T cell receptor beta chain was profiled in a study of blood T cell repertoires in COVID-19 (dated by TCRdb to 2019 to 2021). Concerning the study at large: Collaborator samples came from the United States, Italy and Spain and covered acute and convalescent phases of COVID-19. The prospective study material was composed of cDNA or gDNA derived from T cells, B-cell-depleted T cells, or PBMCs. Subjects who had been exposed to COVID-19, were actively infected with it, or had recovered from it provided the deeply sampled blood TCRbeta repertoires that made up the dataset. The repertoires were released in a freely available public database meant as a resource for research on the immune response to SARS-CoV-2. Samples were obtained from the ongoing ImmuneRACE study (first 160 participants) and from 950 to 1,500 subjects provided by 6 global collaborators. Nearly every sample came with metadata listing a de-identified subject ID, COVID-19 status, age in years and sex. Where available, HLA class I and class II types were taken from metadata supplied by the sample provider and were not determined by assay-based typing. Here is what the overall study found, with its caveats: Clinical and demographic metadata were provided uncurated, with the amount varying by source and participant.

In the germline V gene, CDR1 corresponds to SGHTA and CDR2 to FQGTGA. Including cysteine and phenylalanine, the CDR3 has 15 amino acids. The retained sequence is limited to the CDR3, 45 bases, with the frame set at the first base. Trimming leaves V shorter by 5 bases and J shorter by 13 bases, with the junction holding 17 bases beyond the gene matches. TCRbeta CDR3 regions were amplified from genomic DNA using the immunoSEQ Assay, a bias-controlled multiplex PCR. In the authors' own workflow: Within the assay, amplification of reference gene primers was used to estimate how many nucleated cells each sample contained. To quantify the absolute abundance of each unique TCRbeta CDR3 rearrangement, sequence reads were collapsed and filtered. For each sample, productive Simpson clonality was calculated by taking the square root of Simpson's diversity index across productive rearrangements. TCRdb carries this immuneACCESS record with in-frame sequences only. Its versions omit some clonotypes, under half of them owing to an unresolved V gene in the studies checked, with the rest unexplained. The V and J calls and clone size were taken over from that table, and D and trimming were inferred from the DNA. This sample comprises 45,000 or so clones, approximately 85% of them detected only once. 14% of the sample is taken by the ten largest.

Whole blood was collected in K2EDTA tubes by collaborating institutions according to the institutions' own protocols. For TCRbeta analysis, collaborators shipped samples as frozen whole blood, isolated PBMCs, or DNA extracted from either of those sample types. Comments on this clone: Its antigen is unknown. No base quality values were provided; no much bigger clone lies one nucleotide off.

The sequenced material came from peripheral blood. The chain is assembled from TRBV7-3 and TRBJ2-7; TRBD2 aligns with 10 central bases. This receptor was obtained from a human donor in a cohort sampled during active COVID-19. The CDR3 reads CASSGGIAGGPSPYF. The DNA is TGTGCCAGCAGCGGCGGAATAGCGGGGGGCCCTTCCCCCTACTTC. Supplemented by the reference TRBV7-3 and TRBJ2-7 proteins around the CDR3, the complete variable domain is GAGVSQTPSNKVTEKGKYVELRCDPISGHTALYWYRQSLGQGPEFLIYFQGTGAADDSGLPNDRFFAVRPEGSVSTLKIQRTERGDSAVYLCASSGGIAGGPSPYFGPGTRLTVT.